The 2 T cell receptor beta chains below come from one sample, sequenced in a study of regulatory dendritic cells for organ transplantation. Profiling relied on immunoSEQ multiplex PCR, and the TCRdb table lists in-frame clones only, not all of them. The sample has around 30,000 clones, over 60% seen once. The sample taken for sequencing was memory CD4+ T cells from blood. The subset was: CD45RO+ memory T cells. The receptors were gathered from a human donor in good health.

The chain is built from TRBV4-2 and TRBJ1-2, with D possibly matching TRBD1 (6 bases). This CDR3 contains 16 residues. Germline-derived CDR1 and CDR2 are LGHNA and YNFKEQ. V was clipped by 1 base and J by 2 bases, with 14 bases between them. The CDR3 sequence: CASSQVSGGPNYGYTF. Here the CDR3 DNA reads TGTGCCAGCAGCCAAGTATCGGGGGGCCCAAACTATGGCTACACCTTC.

V is TRBV27 and J is TRBJ2-6; TRBD2 might be the D (6 bases). V was clipped by 3 bases and J by 2 bases, with 11 bases between them. In germline, CDR1 is MNHEY, CDR2 SMNVEV (reference sequence). The CDR3 extends over 16 amino acids. CDR3 amino acids: CASSFGGTTGANVLTF. CDR3 sequence (DNA): TGTGCCAGCAGTTTTGGGGGGACCACTGGGGCCAACGTCCTGACTTTC.